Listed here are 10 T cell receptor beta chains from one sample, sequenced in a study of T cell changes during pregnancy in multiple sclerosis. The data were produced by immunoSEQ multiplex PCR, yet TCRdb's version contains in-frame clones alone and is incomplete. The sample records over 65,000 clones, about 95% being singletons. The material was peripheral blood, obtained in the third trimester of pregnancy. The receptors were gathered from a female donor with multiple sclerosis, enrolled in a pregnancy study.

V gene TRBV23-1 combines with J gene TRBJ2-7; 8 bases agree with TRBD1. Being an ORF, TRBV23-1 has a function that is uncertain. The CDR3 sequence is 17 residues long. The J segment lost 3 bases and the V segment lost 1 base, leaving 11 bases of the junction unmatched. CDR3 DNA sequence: TGCGCCAGCAGTCAATGGGGTCCCGGGACAGGCAACTACGAGCAGTACTTC. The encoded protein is CASSQWGPGTGNYEQYF.

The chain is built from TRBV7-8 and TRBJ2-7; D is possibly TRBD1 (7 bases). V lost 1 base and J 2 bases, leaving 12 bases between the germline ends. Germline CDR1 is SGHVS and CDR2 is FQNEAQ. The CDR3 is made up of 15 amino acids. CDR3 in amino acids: CASSLGGTATYEQYF. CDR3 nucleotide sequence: TGTGCCAGCAGCTTAGGCGGGACAGCCACCTACGAGCAGTACTTC.

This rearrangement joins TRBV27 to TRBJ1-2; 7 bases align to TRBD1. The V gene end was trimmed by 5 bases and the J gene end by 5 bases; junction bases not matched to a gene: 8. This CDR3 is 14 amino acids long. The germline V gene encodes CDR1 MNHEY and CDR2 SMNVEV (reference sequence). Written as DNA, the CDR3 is TGTGCCAGCAGTCGAAACCGGGACAGATATGGCTACACCTTC. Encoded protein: CASSRNRDRYGYTF.

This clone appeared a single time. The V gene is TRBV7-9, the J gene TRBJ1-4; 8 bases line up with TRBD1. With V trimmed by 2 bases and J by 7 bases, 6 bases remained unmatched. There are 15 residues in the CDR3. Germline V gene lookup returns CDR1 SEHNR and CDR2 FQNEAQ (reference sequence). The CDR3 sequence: CASSLQTGVGEKLFF. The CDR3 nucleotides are TGTGCCAGCAGCTTACAGACAGGGGTTGGTGAAAAACTGTTTTTT. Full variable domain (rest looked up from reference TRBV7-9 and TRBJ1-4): DTGVSQNPRHKITKRGQNVTFRCDPISEHNRLYWYRQTLGQGPEFLTYFQNEAQLEKSRLLSDRFSAERPKGSFSTLEIQRTEQGDSAMYLCASSLQTGVGEKLFFGSGTQLSVL.

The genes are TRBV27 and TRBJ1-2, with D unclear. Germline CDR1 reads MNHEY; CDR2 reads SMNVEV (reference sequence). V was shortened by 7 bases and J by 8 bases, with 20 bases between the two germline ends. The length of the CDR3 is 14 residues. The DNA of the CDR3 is TGTGCCAGCAAAACCCCAAAGGCCCCGGGAGGCTACACCTTC. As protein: CASKTPKAPGGYTF.

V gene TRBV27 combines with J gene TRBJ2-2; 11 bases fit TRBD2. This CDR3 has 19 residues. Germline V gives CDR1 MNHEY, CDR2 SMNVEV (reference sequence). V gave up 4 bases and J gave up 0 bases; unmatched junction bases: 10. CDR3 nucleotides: TGTGCCAGCAGTTCCCCCTTTGGACTAGCGGGCGCGAACACCGGGGAGCTGTTTTTT. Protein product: CASSSPFGLAGANTGELFF.

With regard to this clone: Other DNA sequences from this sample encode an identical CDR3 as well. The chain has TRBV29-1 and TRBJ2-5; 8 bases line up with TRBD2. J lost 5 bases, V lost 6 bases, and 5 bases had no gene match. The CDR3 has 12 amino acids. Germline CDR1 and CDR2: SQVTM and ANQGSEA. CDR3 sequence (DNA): TGCAGCGTGGGACTAGAAGGGGAGACCCAGTACTTC. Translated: CSVGLEGETQYF.

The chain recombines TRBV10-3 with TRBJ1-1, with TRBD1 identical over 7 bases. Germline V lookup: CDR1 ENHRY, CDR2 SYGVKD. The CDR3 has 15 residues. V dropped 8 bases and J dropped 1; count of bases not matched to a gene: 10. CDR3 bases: TGTGCCATCCTCCGGGCCCAGGGGGAGAACACTGAAGCTTTCTTT. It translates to CAILRAQGENTEAFF.

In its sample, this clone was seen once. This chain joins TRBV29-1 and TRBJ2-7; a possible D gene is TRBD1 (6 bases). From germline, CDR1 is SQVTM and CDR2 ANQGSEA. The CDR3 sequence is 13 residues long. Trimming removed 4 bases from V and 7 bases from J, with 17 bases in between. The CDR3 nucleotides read TGCAGCGTTGTGCTGGGACAACTGGGAGAGCAGTACTTC. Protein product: CSVVLGQLGEQYF.

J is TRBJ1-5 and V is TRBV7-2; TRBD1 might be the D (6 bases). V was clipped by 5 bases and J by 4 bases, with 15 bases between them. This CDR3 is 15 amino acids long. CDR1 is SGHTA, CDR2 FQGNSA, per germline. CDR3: CASSATGSRNQPQHF. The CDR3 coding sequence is TGTGCCAGCAGCGCTACAGGGTCTCGGAATCAGCCCCAGCATTTT.